These 7 T cell receptor beta chains share one sample of origin, sequenced in a study of blood T cells in healthy people across ages. Next came a second PCR, run for about 6 to 11 cycles, which used a sample-barcoded 5' primer along with a J-beta primer mix. From the 5' RACE reads, TCRdb called clonotypes with MiXCR, one entry per CDR3 protein. This sample has about a million distinct CDR3 sequences, with less than 45% found just once. Sequenced: blood. The receptors were gathered from a man younger than 30 in good health.

V and J are TRBV6-5 and TRBJ1-1; D not certain. The CDR3 is made up of 14 amino acids. The germline CDR1 and CDR2 sequences are MNHEY and SVGAGI. Trimming took 2 bases from V and 11 from J, leaving 18 bases between them. The CDR3 here is CASSYTGRRLWAFF. CDR3 DNA: TGTGCCAGCAGTTACACGGGCCGTCGACTATGGGCTTTCTTT.

This clonotype occurred a few times. The chain uses TRBV20-1 and TRBJ1-4; no definite D call. The V gene lost 5 bases and the J gene lost 7 bases, with 14 bases spanning the gap. The CDR3 has 13 residues. Germline values: CDR1 DFQATT, CDR2 SNEGSKA (reference sequence). The CDR3 loop is CSAPDRGAEKLFF. The DNA of the CDR3 is TGCAGTGCTCCCGACCGAGGTGCTGAAAAACTGTTTTTT.

This clonotype came up a few times. The V gene is TRBV2, the J gene TRBJ2-3; no firm D call. The V end lost 2 bases, the J end lost 5 bases, and 11 bases lay between the germline ends. CDR1 and CDR2 (germline): SNHLY, FYNNEI. The CDR3 loop spans 14 amino acids. CDR3 amino acids: CASSELGRRDTQYF. In nucleotides, the CDR3 is TGTGCCAGCAGTGAACTAGGGCGGAGAGATACGCAGTATTTT.

In this sample, this clonotype turned up many times. The V call is TRBV7-2, the J call TRBJ2-1; D is undetermined. This CDR3 region has 12 residues. The ends were cut back, 4 bases at V and 6 bases at J, with 7 bases in the middle. Germline CDR1 is SGHTA and CDR2 is FQGNSA. Here the CDR3 DNA reads TGTGCCAGCAGCTCTCCATCCAATGAGCAGTTCTTC. It codes for CASSSPSNEQFF. Full variable domain (rest looked up from reference TRBV7-2 and TRBJ2-1): GAGVSQSPSNKVTEKGKDVELRCDPISGHTALYWYRQSLGQGLEFLIYFQGNSAPDKSGLPSDRFSAERTGGSVSTLTIQRTQQEDSAVYLCASSSPSNEQFFGPGTRLTVL.

The chain couples TRBV20-1 to TRBJ1-2; weak D call: TRBD1 (6 bases). The ends were cut back, 0 bases at V and 4 bases at J, with 18 bases in the middle. The CDR3 extends over 16 amino acids. The germline CDR1 and CDR2 sequences are DFQATT and SNEGSKA (reference sequence). The DNA for the CDR3 is TGCAGTGCTAGAGATACGTCAGGGGCCTGGGGCTATGGCTACACCTTC. Its translation is CSARDTSGAWGYGYTF.

The chain has TRBV3-1 and TRBJ2-1, with 9 bases matching TRBD2. Trimming at V came to 0 bases and at J to 4 bases, leaving 4 bases not matched to a gene. The CDR3 length is 16 residues. Germline CDR1 is LGHDT and CDR2 is YNNKEL (reference sequence). The CDR3: CASSQEGLALYNEQFF. As DNA, the CDR3 is TGTGCCAGCAGCCAAGAGGGACTAGCCCTATACAATGAGCAGTTCTTC.

This clonotype was picked up a small number of times. The chain has TRBV6-6 and TRBJ1-1, with 9 positions matching TRBD1. The J segment lost 1 base and the V segment lost 6 bases, leaving 6 bases of the junction unmatched. This CDR3 comprises 15 residues. CDR1 and CDR2 from the germline V gene are MNHNY and SVGAGI (reference sequence). In DNA form, the CDR3 reads TGTGCCAGCAGAAGACAGGGGGGATCGAACACTGAAGCTTTCTTT. Translated, it gives CASRRQGGSNTEAFF.